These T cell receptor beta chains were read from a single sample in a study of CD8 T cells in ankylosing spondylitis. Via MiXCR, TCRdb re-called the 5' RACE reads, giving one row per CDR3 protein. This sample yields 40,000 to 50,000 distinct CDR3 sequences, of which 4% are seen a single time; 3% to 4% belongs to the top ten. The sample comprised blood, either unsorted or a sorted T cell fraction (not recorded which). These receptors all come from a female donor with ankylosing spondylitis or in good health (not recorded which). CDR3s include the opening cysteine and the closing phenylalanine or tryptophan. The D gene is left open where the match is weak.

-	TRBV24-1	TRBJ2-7	CATSAWTLREQYF
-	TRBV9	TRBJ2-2	CASSVAEVTGELFF
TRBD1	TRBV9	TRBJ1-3	CASSVQGQGASGNTIYF
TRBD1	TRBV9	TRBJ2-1	CASSPQGQINEQFF
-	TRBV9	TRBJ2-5	CASSVGVEPYQETQYF
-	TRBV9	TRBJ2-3	CASSPRGAGDTQYF
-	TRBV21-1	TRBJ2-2	CARAGANTGELFF
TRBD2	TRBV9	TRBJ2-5	CASSVAPGTNQETQYF
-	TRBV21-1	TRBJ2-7	CASSPLPPHTYEQYF
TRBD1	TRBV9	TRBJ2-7	CASSVGQGWYEQYF